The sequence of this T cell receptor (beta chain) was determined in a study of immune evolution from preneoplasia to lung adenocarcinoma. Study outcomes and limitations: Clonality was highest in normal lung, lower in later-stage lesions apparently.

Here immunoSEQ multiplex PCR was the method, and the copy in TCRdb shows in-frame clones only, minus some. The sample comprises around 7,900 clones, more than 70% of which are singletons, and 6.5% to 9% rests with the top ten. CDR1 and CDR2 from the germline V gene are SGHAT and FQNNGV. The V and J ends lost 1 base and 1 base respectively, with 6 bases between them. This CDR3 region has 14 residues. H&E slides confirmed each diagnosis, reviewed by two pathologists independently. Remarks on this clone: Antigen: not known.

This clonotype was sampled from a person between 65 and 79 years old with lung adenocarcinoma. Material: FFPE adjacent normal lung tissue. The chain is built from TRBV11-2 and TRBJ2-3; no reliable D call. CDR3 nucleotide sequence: TGTGCCAGCAGCTTAGTGAGCGGCACAGATACGCAGTATTTT. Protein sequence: CASSLVSGTDTQYF.